This T cell receptor beta chain originates from a study of human T cells and chemical hapten exposure. Study-level results: Those TCRs sitting above 1 in 1000 frequency stayed the same with DPC sensitization. With patch test score, the counts of PT1 expanded TCRs showed a positive correlation.

From the RACE reads, TCRdb called clonotypes with MiXCR, one entry per CDR3 protein. Here the sample spans tens of thousands of distinct CDR3 sequences, 3% to 3.5% being singletons. The time point denotes: patch test 2, 6 weeks after DPC sensitization. Indicated treatment: therapeutic diphenylcyclopropenone sensitization with weekly scalp DPC. This CDR3 has 13 amino acids. Germline V gene lookup returns CDR1 LGHDT and CDR2 YNNKEL (reference sequence). Trimming took 8 bases from V and 1 from J, leaving 6 bases between them. This clonotype showed up many times. Its antigen is not identified. The chain couples TRBV3-1 to TRBJ2-6; a possible D gene is TRBD2 (6 bases). This clonotype was sampled from a man aged 35 to 55 with alopecia areata. Some clones in this sample may be carry-over from other donors' samples. The material sequenced was whole blood, taken in connection with sensitization to the hapten diphenylcyclopropenone (DPC). The CDR3 coding sequence is TGTGCCAGCCGGGGGTCTGGGGCCAACGTCCTGACTTTC. Protein product: CASRGSGANVLTF.